By share of the sample, the clone carrying this T cell receptor (beta chain) is medium-sized. Its antigen is unidentified. TCRdb processed the 5' RACE reads anew with MiXCR; each CDR3 protein has one entry. The table has fewer than 6,000 distinct CDR3 sequences, more than 7.5% seen once; the top ten hold over 25%. These data are taken from a study of spatial heterogeneity in lung cancer. Study outcomes and limitations: Tumor mutation counts were tracked by expanded intratumoral alpha and beta TCR counts.

The sample's time point: sample taken at primary tumor resection. Donors were over 70 untreated early-stage non-small cell lung cancer patients. The sequenced material consisted of unsorted whole RNA from tumor, nontumor lung or frozen PBMC. CDR1 SGHRS and CDR2 YFSETQ come from the germline V gene. Trimming left V 4 bases short and J 2 bases short, with 20 bases between. The CDR3 has 17 amino acids. The sequencing here drew on lung tumor tissue, taken at surgery. The receptor was derived from a male donor with early-stage non-small cell lung cancer. The chain uses TRBV5-1 and TRBJ2-3; maybe TRBD2 (6 bases). CDR3 region: CASSPAGVGRHTDTQYF. The DNA for the CDR3 is TGCGCCAGCAGCCCAGCGGGCGTAGGACGGCACACAGATACGCAGTATTTT. Combining the CDR3 with reference TRBV5-1 and TRBJ2-3 gives the whole variable domain KAGVTQTPRYLIKTRGQQVTLSCSPISGHRSVSWYQQTPGQGLQFLFEYFSETQRNKGNFPGRFSGRQFSNSRSEMNVSTLELGDSALYLCASSPAGVGRHTDTQYFGPGTRLTVL.